Listed here are 16 T cell receptor beta chains from one sample, sequenced in a study of early stage breast cancer tumors. Generated by immunoSEQ multiplex PCR, the TCRdb table keeps only in-frame clones and is missing some. The sample shows roughly 56,000 clones, roughly 80% of them seen only once. Sequenced material: blood. The origin of the receptors is a person under 45 with breast cancer.

The chain combines TRBV7-8 with TRBJ1-1, with D hard to call. Germline V gene lookup returns CDR1 SGHVS and CDR2 FQNEAQ. CDR3 length equals 14 residues. V shed 0 bases and J shed 4 bases, with 9 bases lying between them. CDR3 sequence reads: CASSLADQSTEAFF. In DNA, the CDR3 is TGTGCCAGCAGCTTAGCGGACCAATCCACTGAAGCTTTCTTT.

The chain links TRBV5-6 to TRBJ2-1, with a weak D call TRBD2 (6 bases). CDR3 length: 13 residues. Trimming stripped 3 bases from V and 7 bases from J, with 11 bases between. Germline loops: CDR1 SGHDT, CDR2 YYEEEE. The CDR3, as DNA: TGTGCCAGCAGCTGGGCGGGACTTAATGAGCAGTTCTTC. The encoded protein is CASSWAGLNEQFF. Combining the CDR3 with reference TRBV5-6 and TRBJ2-1 gives the whole variable domain DAGVTQSPTHLIKTRGQQVTLRCSPKSGHDTVSWYQQALGQGPQFIFQYYEEEERQRGNFPDRFSGHQFPNYSSELNVNALLLGDSALYLCASSWAGLNEQFFGPGTRLTVL.

In its sample, this clone was seen a few times. The chain employs TRBV7-9 and TRBJ1-3, with a tentative D call TRBD1 (5 bases). Trimming shortened V by 5 bases and J by 10 bases, and 15 bases separated the two germline ends. Germline values: CDR1 SEHNR, CDR2 FQNEAQ (reference sequence). The CDR3 runs 13 residues. CDR3 coding DNA: TGTGCCAGCAGCCCCGGGACTGGGAGAACCATATATTTT. It encodes CASSPGTGRTIYF.

V and J are TRBV7-8 and TRBJ2-7, with D possibly being TRBD1 (6 bases). Germline assignment: CDR1 SGHVS and CDR2 FQNEAQ. CDR3 length: 13 amino acids. Deletions cut 4 bases from V and 4 bases from J, with 11 bases between. The CDR3 protein is CASSSQGGYEQYF. DNA of the CDR3: TGTGCCAGCAGCTCACAGGGCGGATACGAGCAGTACTTC.

The genes are TRBV6-1 and TRBJ1-6; D ambiguous. The V end was cut by 2 bases, the J end by 0 bases, with 8 bases between. The CDR3 extends over 16 amino acids. Germline V CDR1 and CDR2: MNHNS, SASEGT. CDR3 amino acids: CASSEIMSSYNSPLHF. CDR3 bases: TGTGCCAGCAGTGAAATAATGAGCTCCTATAATTCACCCCTCCACTTT.

This chain joins TRBV4-2 and TRBJ1-3, with a weak D call TRBD1 (5 bases). V was shortened by 1 base and J by 2 bases, with 12 bases between the two germline ends. Germline V gives CDR1 LGHNA, CDR2 YNFKEQ. The CDR3 runs 16 residues. The CDR3, as DNA: TGTGCCAGCAGCCAAGCTGGGGCAGGGACTGGAAACACCATATATTTT. It translates to CASSQAGAGTGNTIYF.

The chain links TRBV29-1 to TRBJ1-1; D not certain. CDR3 size: 15 residues. Germline V CDR1 and CDR2: SQVTM, ANQGSEA. V lost 5 bases, J lost 1 base, and 17 bases lay in between. CDR3 nucleotides: TGCAGCGTTATAGCACCAGAGCCCGCGAACACTGAAGCTTTCTTT. This encodes CSVIAPEPANTEAFF.

The chain carries TRBV10-3 and TRBJ1-1, with D possibly matching TRBD1 (6 bases). CDR1 ENHRY and CDR2 SYGVKD come from the germline V gene. Deletions cut 4 bases from V and 0 bases from J, with 9 bases between. CDR3 length equals 14 residues. The CDR3 region is CAISVGQMNTEAFF. The CDR3 DNA sequence: TGTGCCATCAGTGTCGGACAGATGAACACTGAAGCTTTCTTT.

The V gene is TRBV7-3, the J gene TRBJ2-2; no clear D gene. V lost 5 bases, J lost 0 bases, and 13 bases lay in between. The CDR3 has 16 residues. Germline CDR1 and CDR2: SGHTA and FQGTGA. This chain's CDR3 is CASSLNGPTNTGELFF. In DNA form, the CDR3 reads TGTGCCAGCAGCCTGAATGGACCCACGAACACCGGGGAGCTGTTTTTT.

This clone was found once. The chain joins TRBV14 to TRBJ1-2; the match to TRBD1 covers 7 bases. Germline values: CDR1 SGHDN, CDR2 FVKESK. The length of the CDR3 is 15 residues. With V trimmed by 0 bases and J by 2 bases, 3 bases remained unmatched. CDR3 in amino acids: CASSQEWGQNYGYTF. The DNA of the CDR3 is TGTGCCAGCAGCCAAGAGTGGGGACAGAACTATGGCTACACCTTC.

The chain joins TRBV4-1 to TRBJ2-6, with TRBD2 as a possible D gene (5 bases). Germline CDR1 reads MGHRA; CDR2 reads YSYEKL. CDR3 length: 19 residues. Trimming left V 0 bases short and J 0 bases short, with 15 bases between. The CDR3 sequence is CASSQEGILEISGANVLTF. Written as DNA, the CDR3 is TGCGCCAGCAGCCAAGAAGGGATACTAGAGATCTCTGGGGCCAACGTCCTGACTTTC.

The chain couples TRBV19 to TRBJ2-5, with a weak D call TRBD2 (6 bases). The CDR3 has 15 amino acids. Germline values: CDR1 LNHDA, CDR2 SQIVND (reference sequence). The V end was cut by 5 bases, the J end by 7 bases, with 20 bases between. The chain's CDR3 is CASSLRDSLGGTQYF. The CDR3 bases are TGTGCCAGTAGTCTTCGGGACTCCCTGGGGGGGACCCAGTACTTC. The entire variable domain, with the rest obtained from reference TRBV19 and TRBJ2-5, is as follows: DGGITQSPKYLFRKEGQNVTLSCEQNLNHDAMYWYRQDPGQGLRLIYYSQIVNDFQKGDIAEGYSVSREKKESFPLTVTSAQKNPTAFYLCASSLRDSLGGTQYFGPGTRLLVL.

The chain is built from TRBV19 and TRBJ2-7; D unclear. Trimming stripped 7 bases from V and 4 bases from J, with 11 bases between. CDR1 and CDR2 from the germline V gene are LNHDA and SQIVND (reference sequence). This CDR3 has 12 amino acids. CDR3 coding DNA: TGTGCCAGTACCGATGCGTTTTACGAGCAGTACTTC. Its protein is CASTDAFYEQYF.

The V and J genes are TRBV7-9 and TRBJ1-1, with 9 bases fitting TRBD1. The CDR3 has 13 residues. V dropped 7 bases and J dropped 6; count of bases not matched to a gene: 6. Germline V gene sequence: CDR1 SEHNR, CDR2 FQNEAQ (reference sequence). In nucleotides, the CDR3 is TGTGCCAGCATCCGACAGGGGGTCGCTGAAGCTTTCTTT. It translates to CASIRQGVAEAFF.

The V and J genes are TRBV19 and TRBJ2-1; TRBD2 is a possible D gene (6 bases). CDR3 length: 14 residues. Trimming pared 8 bases from V and 9 bases from J, leaving 20 bases between. Looked up from germline, CDR1 is LNHDA and CDR2 is SQIVND (reference sequence). CDR3 region: CASSPGEGYPEQFF. For the CDR3, the DNA is TGTGCCAGTTCCCCGGGAGAGGGGTATCCTGAGCAGTTCTTC.

This chain joins TRBV10-1 and TRBJ1-1, with 7 positions matching TRBD1. Trimming at V came to 0 bases and at J to 1 base, leaving 2 bases not matched to a gene. The CDR3 extends over 15 amino acids. Germline CDR1 and CDR2: WNHNN and SYGVQD (reference sequence). CDR3 loop: CASSESWDRNTEAFF. The CDR3 bases are TGCGCCAGCAGTGAGTCTTGGGACAGGAACACTGAAGCTTTCTTT.